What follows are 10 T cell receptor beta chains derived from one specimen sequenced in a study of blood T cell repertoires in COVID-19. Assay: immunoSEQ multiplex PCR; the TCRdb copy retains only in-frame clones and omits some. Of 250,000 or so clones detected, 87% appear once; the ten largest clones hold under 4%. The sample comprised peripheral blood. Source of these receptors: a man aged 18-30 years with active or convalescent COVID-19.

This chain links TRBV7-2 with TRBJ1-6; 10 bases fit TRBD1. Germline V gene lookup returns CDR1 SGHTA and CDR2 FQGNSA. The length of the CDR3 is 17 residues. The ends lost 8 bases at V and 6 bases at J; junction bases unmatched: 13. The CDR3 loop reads CASAQPPGQGFNSPLHF. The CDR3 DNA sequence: TGTGCCAGCGCCCAGCCTCCGGGACAGGGGTTTAATTCACCCCTCCACTTT.

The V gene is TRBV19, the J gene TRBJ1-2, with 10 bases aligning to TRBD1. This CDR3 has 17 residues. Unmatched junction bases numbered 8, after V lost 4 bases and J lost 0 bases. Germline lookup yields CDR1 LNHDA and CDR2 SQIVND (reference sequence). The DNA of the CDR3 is TGTGCCAGTAGTACGACAGGGGGCCCCCCCTCTAACTATGGCTACACCTTC. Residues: CASSTTGGPPSNYGYTF.

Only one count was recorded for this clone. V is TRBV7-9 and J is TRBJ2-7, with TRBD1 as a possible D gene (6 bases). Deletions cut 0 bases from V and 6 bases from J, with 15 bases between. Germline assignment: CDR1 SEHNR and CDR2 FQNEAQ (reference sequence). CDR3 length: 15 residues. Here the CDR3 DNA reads TGTGCCAGCAGCTTAGCAGGTCAGGGGCGGCTCGAGCAGTACTTC. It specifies CASSLAGQGRLEQYF.

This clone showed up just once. Written as DNA, the CDR3 is TGTGCCTGGAGTGTTACTCAGAACACTGAAGCTTTCTTT. It translates to CAWSVTQNTEAFF. The chain couples TRBV30 to TRBJ1-1; D is undetermined. V lost 0 bases and J lost 1, with 6 bases in between. CDR3 length equals 13 residues. CDR1 is GTSNPN and CDR2 is SVGIG in the germline V gene (reference sequence). The whole variable domain, remainder taken from reference TRBV30 and TRBJ1-1, is SQTIHQWPATLVQPVGSPLSLECTVEGTSNPNLYWYRQAAGRGLQLLFYSVGIGQISSEVPQNLSASRPQDRQFILSSKKLLLSDSGFYLCAWSVTQNTEAFFGQGTRLTVV.

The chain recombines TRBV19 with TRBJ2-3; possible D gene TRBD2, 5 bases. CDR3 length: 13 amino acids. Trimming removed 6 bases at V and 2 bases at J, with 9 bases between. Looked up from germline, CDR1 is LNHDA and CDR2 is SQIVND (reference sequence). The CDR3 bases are TGTGCCAGTAGAGGTAGCGACACAGATACGCAGTATTTT. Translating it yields CASRGSDTDTQYF.

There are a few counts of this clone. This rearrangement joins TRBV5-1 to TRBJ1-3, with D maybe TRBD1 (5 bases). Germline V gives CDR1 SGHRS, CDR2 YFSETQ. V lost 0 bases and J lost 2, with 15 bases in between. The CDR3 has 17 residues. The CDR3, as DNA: TGCGCCAGCAGCTTGGCCGGAGGGCAGGGAACTGGAAACACCATATATTTT. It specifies CASSLAGGQGTGNTIYF.

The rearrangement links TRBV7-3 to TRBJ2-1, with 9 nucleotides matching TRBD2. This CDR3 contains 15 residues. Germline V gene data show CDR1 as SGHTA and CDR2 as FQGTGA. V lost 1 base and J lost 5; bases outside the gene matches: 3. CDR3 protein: CASSLSGRADNEQFF. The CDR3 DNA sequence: TGTGCCAGCAGCTTAAGCGGGAGGGCAGACAATGAGCAGTTCTTC. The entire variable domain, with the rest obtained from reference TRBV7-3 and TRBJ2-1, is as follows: GAGVSQTPSNKVTEKGKYVELRCDPISGHTALYWYRQSLGQGPEFLIYFQGTGAADDSGLPNDRFFAVRPEGSVSTLKIQRTERGDSAVYLCASSLSGRADNEQFFGPGTRLTVL.

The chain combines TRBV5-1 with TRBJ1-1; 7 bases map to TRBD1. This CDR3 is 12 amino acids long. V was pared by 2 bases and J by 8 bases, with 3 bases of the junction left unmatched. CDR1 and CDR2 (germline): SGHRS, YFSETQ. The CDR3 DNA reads TGCGCCAGCAGCTTTCGACAGGGAGAAGCTTTCTTT. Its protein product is CASSFRQGEAFF.

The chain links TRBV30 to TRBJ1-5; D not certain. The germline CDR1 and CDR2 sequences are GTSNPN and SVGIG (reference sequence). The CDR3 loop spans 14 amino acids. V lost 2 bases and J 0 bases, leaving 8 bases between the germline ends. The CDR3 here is CAWSPGNSNQPQHF. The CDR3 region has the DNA TGTGCCTGGAGTCCGGGTAATAGCAATCAGCCCCAGCATTTT.

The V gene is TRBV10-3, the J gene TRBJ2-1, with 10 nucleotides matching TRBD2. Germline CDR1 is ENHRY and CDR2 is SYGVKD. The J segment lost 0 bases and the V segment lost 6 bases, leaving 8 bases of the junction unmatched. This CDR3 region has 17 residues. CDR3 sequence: CAISQRGGLPSYNEQFF. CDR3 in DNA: TGTGCCATCAGCCAGCGGGGGGGTTTACCCTCCTACAATGAGCAGTTCTTC.